The next 31 T cell receptor beta chains were all read from a single sample in a study of CD8+ T cells in alopecia areata (dated by TCRdb to between 2018 and 2020). Cells from mouse cutaneous lymph nodes were pooled, stained for CD4, CD8alpha, NKG2D, NKG2ACE and other markers, and then sorted on a BD Influx. The library was prepared using the immunoSEQ multiplex PCR assay. For TCR sequencing, RNA was extracted from every sample and reverse transcribed into cDNA to serve as template. Not all clones reach the TCRdb copy of this immuneACCESS table, which keeps in-frame sequences only. Checked studies attribute under half of the gap to unresolved V genes and leave the rest unexplained. The data for this sample show under 350,000 clones, each detected more than once. The biggest ten clones account for 1.2% of the sample. The sequenced material came from CD4+ T cells sorted from a lymph node. The receptors shown here come from a C3H/HeJ mouse with alopecia areata. Mice of this strain bear MHC haplotype H2-k.

This clone has a handful of counts. Gene labels here are mouse ones. The missing CDR3 end, 4 residues past where the read stops, is filled in from the germline J gene. The chain carries TRBV1 and TRBJ2-2; 9 bases are shared with TRBD1. Germline trimming cut 3 bases from V and 1 base from J; bases unmatched to any gene: 3. Germline CDR1 is NSQYPW and CDR2 is LRSPGD (reference sequence). The CDR3 has 16 residues. CDR3 DNA, as far as it was read: TGCACCTGCAGTGCTCACAGGGGGCAAAACACCGGG. Protein product: CTCSAHRGQNTG. The whole CDR3 protein reads CTCSAHRGQNTGQLYF. The variable domain in full, completed from reference TRBV1 and TRBJ2-2, reads VTLLEQNPRWRLVPRGQAVNLRCILKNSQYPWMSWYQQDLQKQLQWLFTLRSPGDKEVKSLPGADYLATRVTDTELRLQVANMSQGRTLYCTCSAHRGQNTGQLYFGEGSKLTVL.

This clone has more than one count but fewer than ten. Mouse gene names and germline throughout. Read data end 4 residues before the CDR3 end; the end is taken from the germline J gene. The sample holds other DNA sequences that translate to the same CDR3. This chain joins TRBV17 and TRBJ2-2, with TRBD1 as a possible D gene (5 bases). CDR1 and CDR2 (germline): MNHDT, YYDKIL. Deletions cut 3 bases from V and 2 bases from J, with 7 bases between. The CDR3 is 14 residues long. CDR3 amino acids: CASSRTVNTGQLYF. The part of the CDR3 DNA that was read is TGTGCTAGCAGTAGGACAGTCAACACCGGG.

This clone was found a few times. Genes and germline come from the mouse. The read stops 4 residues short of the end of the CDR3; the missing end is completed from the germline J gene. The same CDR3 arises from other DNA sequences in this sample as well. The J gene is TRBJ2-5, the V gene TRBV31, with TRBD2 as a possible D gene (7 bases). From germline, CDR1 is GKSSPN and CDR2 SITVG. The CDR3 contains 14 residues. Trimming took off 0 bases at V and 2 bases at J, with 9 bases between the two ends. CDR3 in amino acids: CAWSLGGVQDTQYF. CDR3 DNA (partial): TGTGCCTGGAGTCTAGGGGGGGTCCAAGAC. Variable domain in full (rest from reference TRBV31 and TRBJ2-5): AQTIHQWPVAEIKAVGSPLSLGCTIKGKSSPNLYWYWQATGGTLQQLFYSITVGQVESVVQLNLSASRPKDDQFILSTEKLLLSHSGFYLCAWSLGGVQDTQYFGPGTRLLVL.

This clone was seen more than once but under ten times. The listed genes are named as in mouse. With the read ending 4 residues before the CDR3 end, the germline J gene is used to fill in that end. The chain is built from TRBV14 and TRBJ2-7, with D maybe TRBD1 (5 bases). The germline CDR1 and CDR2 sequences are SGHDT and FRDEAV. This CDR3 region has 14 residues. CDR3 residues: CASSFPARVDEQYF. CDR3 bases read: TGTGCCAGCAGTTTCCCCGCCAGGGTTGAT.

This clone was recorded many times. Gene and germline names: mouse. The read ends 4 residues early relative to the CDR3; the germline J gene fills the gap. The chain carries TRBV14 and TRBJ2-5; a possible D gene is TRBD2 (5 bases). The CDR3 runs 14 residues. CDR1 SGHDT and CDR2 FRDEAV come from the germline V gene. Trimming shortened V by 4 bases and J by 1 base, and 10 bases separated the two germline ends. The part of the CDR3 DNA that was read is TGTGCCAGCAGTGTGGGGAGGGACCAAGAC. Its protein is CASSVGRDQD. The CDR3 as a whole reads CASSVGRDQDTQYF.

Of note for this clone: Gene names are the mouse ones. The read stops 4 residues short of the end of the CDR3; the missing end is completed from the germline J gene. Other DNA sequences in the sample encode the same CDR3. The rearrangement links TRBV1 to TRBJ2-3; D is perhaps TRBD1 (6 bases). The germline CDR1 and CDR2 sequences are NSQYPW and LRSPGD (reference sequence). V was clipped by 4 bases and J by 0 bases, with 11 bases between them. The CDR3 is made up of 15 amino acids. The part of the CDR3 DNA that was read is TGCACCTGCAGTGGGAGGGGGTCTAGTGCAGAA. It yields the protein CTCSGRGSSAE. The complete CDR3 protein is CTCSGRGSSAETLYF.

Comment on this clone: Genes here carry mouse names. The CDR3 is cut off 4 residues early in the read; its end comes from the germline J gene. The chain couples TRBV13-1 to TRBJ2-3, with D possibly TRBD1 on 6 matching bases. Germline V gene data show CDR1 as NSHNY and CDR2 as SYGAGN. This CDR3 is built from 15 residues. V lost 0 bases, J lost 2 bases, and 10 bases lay in between. CDR3 DNA (partial): TGTGCCAGCAGTGATGCAAGGGGGTTTGCAGAA. This encodes CASSDARGFAE. In full, the CDR3 is CASSDARGFAETLYF.

This clone was recorded a few times. A read error may explain this, as a much larger clone is one base away. Mouse germline and gene names are used. The read ends 4 residues shy of where the CDR3 ends; the end is completed using the germline J gene. This sample includes further DNA sequences coding for the same CDR3. The chain combines TRBV13-1 with TRBJ2-3; 7 bases align to TRBD1. With 3 bases clipped from V and 0 bases from J, the junction kept 1 base outside the gene matches. CDR1 and CDR2 (germline): NSHNY, SYGAGN. The length of the CDR3 is 14 residues. CDR3 DNA (partial): TGTGCCAGCAGTGGCAGGGGGAGTGCAGAA. As protein: CASSGRGSAE. The CDR3, in full, reads CASSGRGSAETLYF.

This clone was seen a handful of times. Genes and germline are mouse. The sequenced fragment ends 4 residues before the CDR3 boundary, so the rest is inferred from the germline J gene. The rearrangement links TRBV13-1 to TRBJ1-2; TRBD1 matches 8 bases. This CDR3 spans 15 amino acids. V lost 3 bases, J lost 1 base, and 5 bases stayed unmatched. Germline V gene data show CDR1 as NSHNY and CDR2 as SYGAGN. This CDR3 reads CASSASRGRNSDYTF. The CDR3 bases that were read are TGTGCCAGCAGTGCCTCCAGGGGGCGAAACTCC.

This clone was picked up many times. Gene names are mouse gene names. The read terminates 4 residues ahead of where the CDR3 ends, so the germline J gene completes it. The J gene is TRBJ1-2, the V gene TRBV19; TRBD1 agrees at 10 bases. CDR1 is FNHDT and CDR2 is SITEND in the germline V gene (reference sequence). CDR3 length: 14 residues. Trimming at V came to 2 bases and at J to 3 bases, leaving 1 base not matched to a gene. CDR3 bases read: TGTGCCAGCAGTATGGGGACAGGGGACTCC. Translation gives CASSMGTGDS. The full CDR3 is CASSMGTGDSDYTF.

There are a few counts of this clone. The genes and germline here are from mouse. The CDR3 extends 4 residues past the end of the read, so its final part is completed from the germline J gene. The same CDR3 also results from other DNA sequences found in this sample. V usage is TRBV31 and J usage is TRBJ2-7; TRBD2 matches at 10 bases. This CDR3 is built from 14 residues. CDR1 and CDR2 (germline): GKSSPN, SITVG. CDR3 loop: CAWSLPGLGYEQYF. The sequenced CDR3 bases are TGTGCCTGGAGTCTCCCGGGACTGGGGTAT.

This clone has a count of ten or more. Genes and germline are mouse. The CDR3 is cut off 4 residues early in the read; its end comes from the germline J gene. The chain uses TRBV14 and TRBJ2-2; the match to TRBD1 covers 9 bases. V lost 5 bases to trimming and J lost 1 base; unmatched junction nucleotides: 3. Germline loops: CDR1 SGHDT, CDR2 FRDEAV. The CDR3 sequence is 15 residues long. CDR3 sequence reads: CASSPDRGNTGQLYF. The covered CDR3 bases are TGTGCCAGCAGCCCGGACAGGGGAAACACCGGG.

This clone occurred a few times. Mouse gene names apply. The read gets to within 4 residues of the CDR3 end, and the germline J gene fills in the rest. This chain joins TRBV31 and TRBJ2-7, with 11 bases matching TRBD2. V shed 3 bases and J 3 bases; nucleotides not matched to a gene: 4. Germline V CDR1 and CDR2: GKSSPN, SITVG. The CDR3 extends over 14 amino acids. The CDR3 is CAWSRTGGNYEQYF. The covered CDR3 bases are TGTGCCTGGAGCCGGACTGGGGGGAACTAT. The variable domain in full, with the rest retrieved from reference TRBV31 and TRBJ2-7, is AQTIHQWPVAEIKAVGSPLSLGCTIKGKSSPNLYWYWQATGGTLQQLFYSITVGQVESVVQLNLSASRPKDDQFILSTEKLLLSHSGFYLCAWSRTGGNYEQYFGPGTRLTVL.

On this clone: Each gene name is a mouse one. With the read ending 4 residues before the CDR3 end, the germline J gene is used to fill in that end. This sequence joins TRBV13-3 and TRBJ2-7, with 9 bases lining up with TRBD2. V gave up 5 bases and J gave up 3 bases; unmatched junction bases: 3. This CDR3 has 13 amino acids. CDR1 and CDR2 (germline): NNHDY, SYVADS. The CDR3 region is CASRGLGYYEQYF. The covered CDR3 bases are TGTGCCAGCAGAGGACTGGGGTACTAT.

Comments on this clone: A much larger clone lies one base from this, so it may be a read error. Gene and germline names: mouse. The CDR3 extends 3 residues past the end of the read, so its final part is completed from the germline J gene. V and J are TRBV19 and TRBJ1-6; D unresolved. TRBJ1-6 is flagged as an ORF with uncertain function. V lost 6 bases and J lost 3, with 7 bases in between. CDR1 FNHDT and CDR2 SITEND come from the germline V gene (reference sequence). CDR3 length: 13 amino acids. CDR3 DNA, as far as it was read: TGTGCCAGCAATGACAACTATAATTCGCCC. Its protein is CASNDNYNSP. The CDR3 in its entirety is CASNDNYNSPLYF.

About this clone itself: Mouse gene names and germline throughout. The read terminates 4 residues ahead of where the CDR3 ends, so the germline J gene completes it. Other DNA sequences in this sample translate to the same CDR3. V and J are TRBV13-1 and TRBJ2-3; TRBD2 matches 8 bases. Germline V CDR1 and CDR2: NSHNY, SYGAGN. The CDR3 consists of 15 residues. V dropped 0 bases and J dropped 1; count of bases not matched to a gene: 1. Partial CDR3 DNA: TGTGCCAGCAGTGATGTGGGGGGGGGTGCAGAA. Its translation is CASSDVGGGAE. The CDR3 in its entirety is CASSDVGGGAETLYF.

On this clone: Any gene name here is a mouse gene name. The read is 4 residues too short to cover the CDR3 end, so that end is filled in from the germline J gene. The chain uses TRBV13-2 and TRBJ2-7; maybe TRBD1 (6 bases). Germline-derived CDR1 and CDR2 are NNHNN and SYGAGS (reference sequence). This CDR3 has 14 residues. Incomplete CDR3 DNA: TGTGCCAGCGGTGGTCCCGGGACACCTTAT. Encoded protein: CASGGPGTPY. The whole CDR3 sequence is CASGGPGTPYEQYF.

Note on this clone: Any gene name here is a mouse gene name. The CDR3 end falls 4 residues outside the read, so it is completed with the germline J gene. The chain has TRBV13-1 and TRBJ2-1; no reliable D call. The CDR3 runs to 12 residues. Germline loops: CDR1 NSHNY, CDR2 SYGAGN. The CDR3: CASSEVGAEQFF. The covered CDR3 bases are TGTGCCAGCAGTGAGGTAGGGGCT.

Details on this clone: Each gene name is a mouse one. With the read ending 4 residues before the CDR3 end, the germline J gene is used to fill in that end. The chain joins TRBV12-1 to TRBJ2-1, with 10 positions matching TRBD2. CDR1 and CDR2 from the germline V gene are SGHSN and HYEKVE. The CDR3 runs 15 residues. The CDR3 loop is CASSLLGGQRAEQFF. Incomplete CDR3 DNA: TGTGCCAGCTCTCTCCTGGGGGGGCAGAGAGCT.

Concerning this clone: This may be a read error: a much more frequent sequence differs by one nucleotide. Mouse germline and gene names are used. The chain's CDR3 is CTCSANRGYNSPLYF. CDR3 DNA (partial): TGCACCTGCAGTGCAAACAGGGGCTATAATTCGCCC. The gene calls are TRBV1 and TRBJ1-6; 7 bases match TRBD1. The read is 3 residues too short to cover the CDR3 end, so that end is filled in from the germline J gene. TRBJ1-6 is an ORF, with its function uncertain. Germline assignment: CDR1 NSQYPW and CDR2 LRSPGD (reference sequence). This CDR3 is built from 15 residues. V trimming: 2 bases; J trimming: 3 bases; junction bases outside the gene matches: 1.

This clone was seen more than once but under ten times. Germline and genes here are mouse. From the germline J gene comes the end of the CDR3, since the read stops 4 residues before it. V usage is TRBV17 and J usage is TRBJ2-2; 10 bases are a match to TRBD1. This CDR3 has 15 residues. V trimming: 5 bases; J trimming: 3 bases; junction bases outside the gene matches: 3. Germline V gene sequence: CDR1 MNHDT, CDR2 YYDKIL. Incomplete CDR3 DNA: TGTGCTAGCAGTGACAGGGGGCCGGACACCGGG. Translating it yields CASSDRGPDTG. The whole CDR3 protein is CASSDRGPDTGQLYF.

As to this clone: The gene names here belong to mouse. The CDR3 end falls 4 residues outside the read, so it is completed with the germline J gene. This sample includes further DNA sequences coding for the same CDR3. The chain joins TRBV1 to TRBJ1-1; the match to TRBD1 covers 8 bases. V lost 0 bases to trimming and J lost 4 bases; unmatched junction nucleotides: 4. CDR3 length: 15 amino acids. Germline assignment: CDR1 NSQYPW and CDR2 LRSPGD (reference sequence). The CDR3 bases that were read are TGCACCTGCAGTGCAGATCCACAGGGGGTCACA. Its protein product is CTCSADPQGVT. The complete CDR3 sequence is CTCSADPQGVTEVFF. Full variable domain (missing parts from reference TRBV1 and TRBJ1-1): VTLLEQNPRWRLVPRGQAVNLRCILKNSQYPWMSWYQQDLQKQLQWLFTLRSPGDKEVKSLPGADYLATRVTDTELRLQVANMSQGRTLYCTCSADPQGVTEVFFGKGTRLTVV.

This clone was detected a few times. Mouse gene names and germline throughout. From the germline J gene comes the end of the CDR3, since the read stops 4 residues before it. J is TRBJ2-5 and V is TRBV31; 8 positions match TRBD2. Germline CDR1 GKSSPN, CDR2 SITVG. This CDR3 has 14 residues. Unmatched junction bases numbered 3, after V lost 2 bases and J lost 2 bases. The covered CDR3 bases are TGTGCCTGGAGTGCTGGGGGGTTCCAAGAC. Translated, it gives CAWSAGGFQD. The entire CDR3 sequence reads CAWSAGGFQDTQYF.

This clone appeared a few times. The germline and genes are mouse ones. The sequence runs out 4 residues before the end of the CDR3; the remainder is reconstructed from the germline J gene. Other DNA sequences in the sample encode the same CDR3. This sequence joins TRBV29 and TRBJ1-1; 7 bases fit TRBD1. The CDR3 contains 12 residues. Germline loops: CDR1 MSHET, CDR2 SYDVDS. The chain's CDR3 is CASSSQGTEVFF. The CDR3 DNA, read in part, is TGTGCTAGCAGTTCACAGGGGACA.

This clone has more than one count but fewer than ten. Gene names refer to mouse genes. The read terminates 3 residues before the CDR3 end, so the remaining end is supplied by the germline J gene. The chain employs TRBV19 and TRBJ1-6; D might be TRBD1 (5 bases). TRBJ1-6 is flagged as an ORF with uncertain function. CDR1 is FNHDT, CDR2 SITEND, per germline (reference sequence). Between the trimmed V and J ends, which lost 4 bases and 3 bases, there was a span of 8 bases. This CDR3 is 14 amino acids long. The sequenced part of the CDR3 DNA is TGTGCCAGCAGTCCCAGGGACTATAATTCGCCC. Protein product: CASSPRDYNSP. The full CDR3 protein is CASSPRDYNSPLYF.

This clone has a count of ten or more. Gene labels here are mouse ones. The read halts 4 residues ahead of the CDR3 end, with the missing end drawn from the germline J gene. The chain recombines TRBV14 with TRBJ1-1, with a weak D call TRBD1 (5 bases). CDR1 is SGHDT, CDR2 FRDEAV, per germline. The CDR3 totals 13 residues. V was clipped by 5 bases and J by 3 bases, with 11 bases between them. This chain's CDR3 is CASRLVGDTEVFF. Incomplete CDR3 DNA: TGTGCCAGCAGGCTCGTAGGGGACACA.

This clone has only a few counts. Gene names are the mouse ones. From the germline J gene comes the end of the CDR3, since the read stops 4 residues before it. The chain joins TRBV13-3 to TRBJ2-5; no firm D call. Germline loops: CDR1 NNHDY, CDR2 SYVADS. This CDR3 is 12 amino acids long. The CDR3 here is CASSDVEDTQYF. The covered CDR3 bases are TGTGCCAGCAGTGATGTGGAAGAC. The full variable domain, in which reference TRBV13-3 and TRBJ2-5 provide the parts outside the CDR3, is EAAVTQSPRSKVAVTGGKVTLSCHQTNNHDYMYWYRQDTGHGLRLIHYSYVADSTEKGDIPDGYKASRPSQENFSLILELASLSQTAVYFCASSDVEDTQYFGPGTRLLVL.

Regarding this clone: Mouse germline and gene names are used. The read is 4 residues too short to cover the CDR3 end, so that end is filled in from the germline J gene. The chain has TRBV13-1 and TRBJ2-3; D is ambiguous. CDR1 and CDR2 (germline): NSHNY, SYGAGN. The V end was cut by 0 bases, the J end by 0 bases, with 8 bases between. CDR3 length: 15 residues. Incomplete CDR3 DNA: TGTGCCAGCAGTGATGCGCCAACTAGTGCAGAA. Translation: CASSDAPTSAE. In full, the CDR3 is CASSDAPTSAETLYF.

This clone was seen at least ten times. The genes are named according to mouse. Read sequence stops 4 residues before the CDR3 end, and the germline J gene provides the missing end. Other DNA sequences from this sample encode an identical CDR3 as well. This sequence joins TRBV12-1 and TRBJ1-2; 9 bases are a match to TRBD1. V shed 1 base, J shed 1 base, and the junction held 0 bases outside the gene matches. Looked up from germline, CDR1 is SGHSN and CDR2 is HYEKVE. CDR3 length: 14 amino acids. Partial CDR3 DNA: TGTGCCAGCTCTCTGACAGGGGGAAACTCC. Translating gives CASSLTGGNS. The complete CDR3 reads CASSLTGGNSDYTF. Supplemented by reference TRBV12-1 and TRBJ1-2, the full variable domain reads DSGVVQSPRHIIKEKGGRSVLTCIPISGHSNVVWYQQTLGKELKFLIQHYEKVERDKGFLPSRFSVQQFDDYHSEMNMSALELEDSAMYFCASSLTGGNSDYTFGSGTRLLVI.

A note on this clone: Gene names follow the mouse nomenclature. The read halts 4 residues ahead of the CDR3 end, with the missing end drawn from the germline J gene. This rearrangement joins TRBV1 to TRBJ1-2; 7 bases match TRBD1. Germline loops: CDR1 NSQYPW, CDR2 LRSPGD (reference sequence). V dropped 5 bases and J dropped 0; count of bases not matched to a gene: 6. The CDR3 runs to 15 residues. The DNA read from the CDR3 is TGCACCTGCAGTCCAGGACAGGCCGCAAACTCC. Translating it yields CTCSPGQAANS. The entire CDR3 protein reads CTCSPGQAANSDYTF.

There are a few counts of this clone. Mouse names are used for the genes. The observed sequence ends 4 residues before the CDR3 terminus, with the missing tail filled in from the germline J gene. V gene TRBV12-1 combines with J gene TRBJ2-2; 7 nucleotides match TRBD1. The CDR3 loop spans 16 amino acids. After removal of 0 bases from V and 0 bases from J, the junction contained 3 bases not matched to a gene. The germline CDR1 and CDR2 sequences are SGHSN and HYEKVE. CDR3 bases read: TGTGCCAGCTCTCTCCGACAGGGTGCAAACACCGGG. Translated: CASSLRQGANTG. The whole CDR3 protein reads CASSLRQGANTGQLYF.